Following are 17 T cell receptor beta chains from one sample sequenced in a study of blood T cell repertoires in COVID-19. The protocol was immunoSEQ multiplex PCR, while the TCRdb copy is restricted to in-frame clones and leaves out a portion. This table has under 45,000 clones, around 83% appearing once. Sequencing was performed on peripheral blood. The source is a woman of 80 years or more with active or convalescent COVID-19.

The CDR3 protein is CASSLLPGLPNEQFF. CDR3 bases: TGTGCCAGCAGTCTATTACCGGGACTACCAAATGAGCAGTTCTTC. J is TRBJ2-1 and V is TRBV28, with 7 bases matching TRBD2. With V trimmed by 5 bases and J by 7 bases, 11 bases remained unmatched. CDR1 and CDR2 from the germline V gene are MDHEN and SYDVKM. The CDR3 loop spans 15 amino acids.

This chain connects TRBV29-1 to TRBJ1-6; D gene ambiguous. V was clipped by 8 bases and J by 7 bases, with 15 bases between them. The length of the CDR3 is 13 residues. Germline V CDR1 and CDR2: SQVTM, ANQGSEA. CDR3 in DNA: TGCAGCATAAGAGAGGGTCCCAATTCACCCCTCCACTTT. Translation gives CSIREGPNSPLHF. Combining the CDR3 with reference TRBV29-1 and TRBJ1-6 gives the whole variable domain SAVISQKPSRDICQRGTSLTIQCQVDSQVTMMFWYRQQPGQSLTLIATANQGSEATYESGFVIDKFPISRPNLTFSTLTVSNMSPEDSSIYLCSIREGPNSPLHFGNGTRLTVT.

The chain uses TRBV10-2 and TRBJ2-5, with TRBD2 matching 9 bases. CDR1 is WSHSY, CDR2 SAAADI, per germline. There are 13 residues in the CDR3. Trimming took 3 bases from V and 5 from J; bases not matched to a gene: 1. CDR3 sequence: CASSDAGGETQYF. The CDR3 bases are TGCGCCAGCAGTGACGCGGGAGGGGAGACCCAGTACTTC.

The gene calls are TRBV5-1 and TRBJ1-5; the D is unclear. V was trimmed by 4 bases and J by 10 bases, leaving 12 bases between them. This CDR3 is 12 amino acids long. Germline assignment: CDR1 SGHRS and CDR2 YFSETQ. CDR3 bases: TGCGCCAGCAGCCCCCCAGTGCAACCCCAGCATTTT. Translated: CASSPPVQPQHF.

This sequence joins TRBV18 and TRBJ1-5; 7 bases line up with TRBD1. Per the germline V gene, CDR1 is KGHSH and CDR2 is LQKENI. This CDR3 has 16 amino acids. After removal of 3 bases from V and 6 bases from J, the junction contained 11 bases not matched to a gene. CDR3 nucleotides: TGTGCCAGCTCACCGGGGGACAGTTTTAGTAGTCAGCCCCAGCATTTT. Translated, it gives CASSPGDSFSSQPQHF.

J is TRBJ2-5 and V is TRBV6-4; TRBD2 might be the D (6 bases). Deletions cut 5 bases from V and 7 bases from J, with 29 bases between. The CDR3 contains 18 residues. CDR1 and CDR2 (germline): MRHNA, SNTAGT. CDR3 in amino acids: CASSTYSGTGEGWGTQYF. In DNA, the CDR3 is TGTGCCAGCAGTACATACTCCGGGACTGGAGAGGGCTGGGGGACCCAGTACTTC.

The gene calls are TRBV9 and TRBJ2-1, with a tentative D call TRBD2 (5 bases). There are 14 residues in the CDR3. Germline CDR1 and CDR2: SGDLS and YYNGEE. The V and J ends lost 3 bases and 10 bases respectively, with 17 bases between them. CDR3 region: CASSATNGIAEQFF. The DNA of the CDR3 is TGTGCCAGCAGCGCTACAAACGGGATAGCCGAGCAGTTCTTC.

The V gene is TRBV5-6, the J gene TRBJ1-1; tentatively, D is TRBD1 (5 bases). Trimming left V 0 bases short and J 1 base short, with 10 bases between. The CDR3 sequence is 15 residues long. CDR1 and CDR2 (germline): SGHDT, YYEEEE. In DNA form, the CDR3 reads TGTGCCAGCAGCTTGGGAGACAGCTGGAACACTGAAGCTTTCTTT. Amino acids: CASSLGDSWNTEAFF.

The rearrangement links TRBV30 to TRBJ1-6, with TRBD1 matching 9 bases. Germline values: CDR1 GTSNPN, CDR2 SVGIG (reference sequence). The CDR3 is 14 residues long. J lost 8 bases, V lost 3 bases, and 5 bases had no gene match. CDR3 bases: TGTGCCTGGAGGACGACAGGGGGAGATTCACCCCTCCACTTT. It encodes CAWRTTGGDSPLHF.

The chain links TRBV19 to TRBJ1-2; maybe TRBD1 (5 bases). Per the germline V gene, CDR1 is LNHDA and CDR2 is SQIVND (reference sequence). The length of the CDR3 is 13 residues. The V end lost 6 bases, the J end lost 0 bases, and 8 bases lay between the germline ends. CDR3 nucleotides: TGTGCCAGTAGCCAGACAGCTAACTATGGCTACACCTTC. This encodes CASSQTANYGYTF.

In this sample, this clone turned up a few times. This sequence joins TRBV28 and TRBJ2-1; a weak D match, TRBD2 (5 bases). This CDR3 comprises 14 residues. Trimming cost V 6 bases and J 8 bases, with 17 bases left between them. The germline gives CDR1 MDHEN, CDR2 SYDVKM. CDR3 residues: CASSIMQLGDEQFF. The CDR3 DNA follows: TGTGCCAGCAGCATCATGCAACTCGGGGATGAGCAGTTCTTC.

The chain is built from TRBV28 and TRBJ2-1; 11 bases agree with TRBD2. CDR1 and CDR2 (germline): MDHEN, SYDVKM. V lost 5 bases to trimming and J lost 3 bases; unmatched junction nucleotides: 6. The CDR3 is 16 amino acids. The CDR3: CASSPPGTSGYNEQFF. The CDR3 bases are TGTGCCAGCAGTCCCCCCGGGACTAGCGGCTACAATGAGCAGTTCTTC.

The chain's CDR3 is CASRPRVENTEAFF. CDR3 in DNA: TGTGCCAGCAGGCCCAGGGTGGAGAACACTGAAGCTTTCTTT. V is TRBV2 and J is TRBJ1-1; D possibly corresponds to TRBD1 (5 bases). V was cut by 6 bases and J by 1 base, with 12 bases left in between. Germline V CDR1 and CDR2: SNHLY, FYNNEI. The CDR3 is 14 residues long.

The chain couples TRBV29-1 to TRBJ2-1, with 7 bases that match TRBD2. Germline CDR1 reads SQVTM; CDR2 reads ANQGSEA. J was trimmed by 9 bases and V by 5 bases; bases with no gene match: 10. The CDR3 is 13 amino acids. The CDR3 DNA reads TGCAGCGTTAGAGGGGCGGGAGTAACTGAGCAGTTCTTC. It codes for CSVRGAGVTEQFF.

The genes are TRBV30 and TRBJ2-7, with a weak D call TRBD2 (5 bases). The CDR3 is 13 amino acids. V was cut by 1 base and J by 2 bases, with 9 bases left in between. Germline CDR1 reads GTSNPN; CDR2 reads SVGIG (reference sequence). CDR3 sequence reads: CAWSALATYEQYF. CDR3 bases: TGTGCCTGGAGTGCCCTAGCAACCTACGAGCAGTACTTC. Using reference TRBV30 and TRBJ2-7 for the parts outside the CDR3, the full variable domain is SQTIHQWPATLVQPVGSPLSLECTVEGTSNPNLYWYRQAAGRGLQLLFYSVGIGQISSEVPQNLSASRPQDRQFILSSKKLLLSDSGFYLCAWSALATYEQYFGPGTRLTVT.

The gene calls are TRBV28 and TRBJ1-6, with D hard to call. The CDR3 extends over 13 amino acids. V was clipped by 7 bases and J by 10 bases, with 14 bases between them. The V gene's germline CDR1 is MDHEN and CDR2 SYDVKM. In nucleotides, the CDR3 is TGTGCCAGCAATAGCCCTAAGACCTCACCCCTCCACTTT. Amino acids: CASNSPKTSPLHF.

The gene calls are TRBV12-3 or TRBV12-4 and TRBJ1-1; D might be TRBD1 (6 bases). The CDR3 loop spans 13 amino acids. V lost 6 bases and J lost 9, with 17 bases in between. CDR3 sequence (DNA): TGTGCCAGCAGCCTCTCCGACAGGAAGAAAGCTTTCTTT. Its translation: CASSLSDRKKAFF.